A selection of T cell receptor beta chains follows, all from one sample in a study of blood T cell repertoires in COVID-19. Produced via immunoSEQ multiplex PCR; TCRdb's table is partial and in-frame only. The data hold 200,000 to 250,000 clones, with roughly 90% observed a single time. Sequences were obtained from peripheral blood. The receptors stem from a woman in her sixties with acute or convalescent COVID-19. Each CDR3 is given with its conserved first and last residue. The D gene is left open where the match is weak.

J,V,D,CDR3,DNA
TRBJ1-1,TRBV27,-,CASSTYRAANTEAFF,TGTGCCAGCAGTACCTACAGGGCGGCGAACACTGAAGCTTTCTTT
TRBJ1-1,TRBV18,-,CASSPYVGQNTEAFF,TGTGCCAGCTCACCATATGTGGGACAGAACACTGAAGCTTTCTTT
TRBJ2-2,TRBV6-5,-,CSGGDGSATGELFF,TGTTCTGGTGGGGATGGGAGCGCCACCGGGGAGCTGTTTTTT
TRBJ1-3,TRBV19,-,CASSPDRGNTIYF,TGTGCCAGTAGCCCGGACAGAGGGAACACCATATATTTT
TRBJ2-7,TRBV21-1,-,CASSKEPRLGYEQYF,TGTGCCAGCAGCAAAGAGCCGAGACTAGGTTACGAGCAGTACTTC
TRBJ1-2,TRBV29-1,-,CSVGQGGDYTF,TGCAGCGTTGGGCAGGGAGGCGACTACACCTTC
TRBJ2-5,TRBV18,TRBD2,CASSPGTSGSGQETQYF,TGTGCCAGCTCACCAGGGACTAGCGGATCGGGGCAAGAGACCCAGTACTTC
TRBJ1-1,TRBV19,-,CASSIGIRGQNTEAFF,TGTGCCAGTAGTATAGGTATTAGGGGACAGAACACTGAAGCTTTCTTT
TRBJ2-3,TRBV18,-,CASSLDSPSTDTQYF,TGTGCCAGCTCACTCGACTCGCCTAGCACAGATACGCAGTATTTT
TRBJ2-5,TRBV3-1/TRBV3-2,-,CASSQSGGAGETQYF,TGTGCCAGCAGCCAAAGCGGCGGGGCGGGGGAGACCCAGTACTTC
TRBJ2-1,TRBV6-5,TRBD2,CASRTSFSNEQFF,TGTGCCAGCAGGACTAGCTTTTCCAATGAGCAGTTCTTC
TRBJ2-2,TRBV6-1,TRBD1,CASSDKGQPRAGELFF,TGTGCCAGCAGTGACAAGGGACAGCCAAGGGCCGGGGAGCTGTTTTTT
TRBJ1-2,TRBV7-3,TRBD1,CASSLLPGQGANGYTF,TGTGCCAGCAGCCTTCTACCGGGACAGGGGGCTAATGGCTACACCTTC
TRBJ2-1,TRBV5-4,TRBD1,CASSVRDRGFFEQFF,TGTGCCAGCAGCGTCCGGGACAGGGGATTTTTCGAGCAGTTCTTC
TRBJ1-3,TRBV19,-,CASSPRTATGNTIYF,TGTGCCAGTAGTCCTCGGACTGCCACTGGAAACACCATATATTTT
TRBJ2-5,TRBV18,-,CASSPLERETQYF,TGTGCCAGCTCACCACTCGAGCGGGAGACCCAGTACTTC
TRBJ1-2,TRBV7-9,TRBD1,CASSLSGLRGQHGYTF,TGTGCCAGCAGCTTATCAGGCCTAAGGGGGCAACATGGCTACACCTTC
TRBJ1-1,TRBV18,-,CASSHNQEGTEAFF,TGTGCCAGCTCTCATAACCAGGAGGGGACTGAAGCTTTCTTT
TRBJ1-2,TRBV28,-,CASSLAGDYGYTF,TGTGCCAGCAGTTTGGCAGGGGACTATGGCTACACCTTC
TRBJ1-6,TRBV19,-,CASIQGWNSPLHF,TGTGCCAGCATTCAGGGGTGGAATTCACCCCTCCACTTT
TRBJ1-2,TRBV5-8,TRBD1,CASSVRGLYGYTF,TGTGCCAGCAGCGTCAGGGGGCTGTATGGCTACACCTTC
TRBJ1-1,TRBV7-8,TRBD1,CASSLGQGMNTEAFF,TGTGCCAGCAGCTTGGGACAGGGGATGAACACTGAAGCTTTCTTT
TRBJ1-1,TRBV2,-,CASSELRQVNTEAFF,TGTGCCAGCAGTGAACTTAGGCAGGTGAACACTGAAGCTTTCTTT
TRBJ2-2,TRBV19,-,CASRPQGNTGELFF,TGTGCCAGTAGACCCCAGGGAAACACCGGGGAGCTGTTTTTT